This T cell receptor (beta chain) was retrieved from a study of cytomegalovirus exposure and HLA in healthy donors. Notes on the study in general: In a later analysis, at a false discovery rate of 0.05, under 20,000 TCR beta sequences were associated with HLA alleles.

PCR involved 60 Vbeta and 13 Jbeta primers. Profiled with immunoSEQ multiplex PCR; TCRdb holds only in-frame clones, not every one. This table has more than 100,000 clones, under 10% appearing once. About this clone: Its matching antigen is unknown.

Germline V CDR1 and CDR2: SGHRS, YFSETQ. Trimming removed 3 bases from V and 7 bases from J, with 23 bases in between. The CDR3 has 17 residues. The chain uses TRBV5-1 and TRBJ2-1, with D tentatively TRBD2 (6 bases). The sequence was obtained from a woman in her forties in good health and CMV-seropositive. The sample consisted of PBMCs. CDR3 in amino acids: CASSSNPAGGHGNEQFF. In DNA form, the CDR3 reads TGCGCCAGCAGCTCGAACCCGGCAGGAGGGCATGGGAATGAGCAGTTCTTC.